A single sample is the source of the 27 T cell receptor beta chains below, sequenced in a study of blood T cell repertoires in COVID-19. This table comes from immunoSEQ multiplex PCR, and its TCRdb copy is limited to in-frame clones, with some not included. The repertoire has roughly 300,000 clones, approximately 91% of them found once; the top ten carry about 2.3%. The sample comprised PBMCs or T cells enriched from blood (not recorded which). All receptors come from a woman aged 40-49 years with acute COVID-19.

The chain uses TRBV11-2 and TRBJ2-7; 8 positions match TRBD1. Trimming took 1 base from V and 3 from J; bases not matched to a gene: 2. Looked up from germline, CDR1 is SGHAT and CDR2 is FQNNGV. The CDR3 spans 14 residues. CDR3 residues: CASSLGGTGYEQYF. CDR3 nucleotide sequence: TGTGCCAGCAGCTTAGGGGGGACAGGCTACGAGCAGTACTTC. Drawing the rest from reference TRBV11-2 and TRBJ2-7, the complete variable domain is EAGVAQSPRYKIIEKRQSVAFWCNPISGHATLYWYQQILGQGPKLLIQFQNNGVVDDSQLPKDRFSAERLKGVDSTLKIQPAKLEDSAVYLCASSLGGTGYEQYFGPGTRLTVT.

This clone is a singleton in its sample. The J gene is TRBJ1-4, the V gene TRBV5-1; D is possibly TRBD1 (5 bases). There are 16 residues in the CDR3. The germline CDR1 and CDR2 sequences are SGHRS and YFSETQ. Trimming shortened V by 4 bases and J by 1 base, and 14 bases separated the two germline ends. This CDR3 is CASSVGLTGTNEKLFF. Written as DNA, the CDR3 is TGCGCCAGCAGCGTGGGGCTAACGGGAACTAATGAAAAACTGTTTTTT.

This chain joins TRBV6-2 or TRBV6-3 and TRBJ1-1, with unresolved D. The CDR3 runs 14 residues. V lost 0 bases to trimming and J lost 3 bases, with 8 bases between them. Germline V lookup: CDR1 MNHEY, CDR2 SVGEGT. DNA for the CDR3: TGTGCCAGCAGTTACTCTGCGGGATACACTGAAGCTTTCTTT. This codes for CASSYSAGYTEAFF.

The gene calls are TRBV11-2 and TRBJ2-4, with TRBD2 matching 12 bases. The germline V gene has CDR1 SGHAT and CDR2 FQNNGV. Losses at the gene ends were 5 bases for V and 0 bases for J; bases not matched to a gene: 2. This CDR3 spans 16 amino acids. The CDR3 loop is CASSLAGGLAKNIQYF. In nucleotides, the CDR3 is TGTGCCAGCAGCCTAGCGGGGGGGCTAGCCAAAAACATTCAGTACTTC.

The chain combines TRBV7-3 with TRBJ1-1; 12 bases agree with TRBD1. The CDR3 runs 17 residues. The V gene's germline CDR1 is SGHTA and CDR2 FQGTGA. Trimming took 2 bases from V and 1 from J; bases not matched to a gene: 5. CDR3 in DNA: TGTGCCAGCAGCTTATGGGACAGGGGGCTCCGGAACACTGAAGCTTTCTTT. It codes for CASSLWDRGLRNTEAFF.

The rearrangement joins TRBV18 to TRBJ1-1, with 7 bases lining up with TRBD1. J was trimmed by 6 bases and V by 1 base; bases with no gene match: 11. The CDR3 runs to 16 residues. Germline CDR1 is KGHSH and CDR2 is LQKENI. The CDR3 region has the DNA TGTGCCAGCTCACCACGAGGACAGGTTTCGGAGTCTGAAGCTTTCTTT. Protein sequence: CASSPRGQVSESEAFF.

The chain has TRBV28 and TRBJ1-6, with D uncertain. V lost 1 base, J lost 6 bases, and 10 bases lay in between. This CDR3 has 15 residues. CDR1 and CDR2 from the germline V gene are MDHEN and SYDVKM. CDR3 DNA sequence: TGTGCCAGCAGTTTATCCGGGATGGGTAATTCACCCCTCCACTTT. Translated: CASSLSGMGNSPLHF.

This rearrangement joins TRBV19 to TRBJ1-3; weak D call: TRBD1 (5 bases). The V gene lost 7 bases and the J gene lost 0 bases, with 16 bases spanning the gap. The CDR3 runs to 16 residues. Germline CDR1 reads LNHDA; CDR2 reads SQIVND (reference sequence). For the CDR3, the DNA is TGTGCCAGTACCGACCCGGGGGGTCGCTCTGGAAACACCATATATTTT. This sequence encodes CASTDPGGRSGNTIYF.

Regarding this clone: Mismatch with germline at one junction end may stem from a read error. V is TRBV19 and J is TRBJ2-7; TRBD2 matches 8 bases. CDR3 length equals 13 residues. CDR1 LNHDA and CDR2 SQIVND come from the germline V gene (reference sequence). The chain's CDR3 is CASSIGSSGAKRF. DNA for the CDR3: TGTGCCAGTAGTATCGGAAGTAGCGGGGCTAAACGGTTC.

The chain links TRBV7-6 to TRBJ2-2; possible D gene TRBD2, 5 bases. The germline V and J ends were trimmed by 5 bases and 7 bases, with 8 bases remaining between them. This CDR3 is built from 12 residues. Germline lookup yields CDR1 SGHVS and CDR2 FNYEAQ. CDR3 region: CASSGSFGELFF. The CDR3 DNA reads as TGTGCCAGCAGCGGGAGCTTCGGGGAGCTGTTTTTT.

The rearrangement uses TRBV5-8 and TRBJ2-5; a possible D gene is TRBD1 (5 bases). Germline CDR1 reads SGHTS; CDR2 reads YDEGEE. Trimming stripped 2 bases from V and 6 bases from J, with 11 bases between. The CDR3 runs 13 residues. CDR3 protein: CASSLEGVKTQYF. The CDR3 DNA is TGTGCCAGCAGCTTAGAAGGGGTGAAGACCCAGTACTTC.

The chain uses TRBV25-1 and TRBJ2-2; the match to TRBD1 covers 8 bases. The CDR3 runs to 14 residues. CDR1 is MGHDK, CDR2 SYGVNS, per germline. Germline trimming cut 11 bases from V and 1 base from J; bases unmatched to any gene: 6. The CDR3 DNA follows: TGTGCCTCTACCGGGACAGGGAACACCGGGGAGCTGTTTTTT. Its translation: CASTGTGNTGELFF.

There are a few counts of this clone. The gene calls are TRBV3-1 (or the pseudogene TRBV3-2) and TRBJ2-7, with 8 bases that match TRBD2. V was pared by 1 base and J by 3 bases, with 11 bases of the junction left unmatched. This CDR3 spans 17 amino acids. In germline, CDR1 is LGHDT, CDR2 YNNKEL (reference sequence). CDR3 bases: TGTGCCAGCAGCCAAGCGGCCCAGCGGGGGAAAGACTACGAGCAGTACTTC. Protein product: CASSQAAQRGKDYEQYF.

This chain links TRBV2 with TRBJ1-2, with TRBD1 matching 7 bases. In germline, CDR1 is SNHLY, CDR2 FYNNEI. There are 15 residues in the CDR3. The V segment lost 3 bases and the J segment 2 bases; nucleotides outside the gene matches: 6. The CDR3 DNA is TGTGCCAGCAGTGACCAAGTGACAGGGAACTATGGCTACACCTTC. Translation gives CASSDQVTGNYGYTF. The complete variable domain, with remaining parts taken from reference TRBV2 and TRBJ1-2, reads EPEVTQTPSHQVTQMGQEVILRCVPISNHLYFYWYRQILGQKVEFLVSFYNNEISEKSEIFDDQFSVERPDGSNFTLKIRSTKLEDSAMYFCASSDQVTGNYGYTFGSGTRLTVV.

The V gene is TRBV4-3, the J gene TRBJ2-3; possibly TRBD1 for D (6 bases). The CDR3 length is 16 residues. V was clipped by 3 bases and J by 0 bases, with 13 bases between them. Looked up from germline, CDR1 is LGHNA and CDR2 is YSLEER. This CDR3 reads CASSQGASTSTDTQYF. Here the CDR3 DNA reads TGCGCCAGCAGCCAGGGGGCTAGTACTAGCACAGATACGCAGTATTTT.

This chain links TRBV7-9 with TRBJ2-1; TRBD2 is a possible D gene (6 bases). Per the germline V gene, CDR1 is SEHNR and CDR2 is FQNEAQ (reference sequence). This CDR3 is built from 15 residues. V shed 5 bases and J shed 4 bases, with 15 bases lying between them. CDR3 protein: CASSPAGLPYNEQFF. The CDR3 DNA reads TGTGCCAGCAGCCCTGCGGGACTTCCTTACAATGAGCAGTTCTTC.

The chain has TRBV29-1 and TRBJ2-1, with TRBD2 matching over 13 bases. Germline V gives CDR1 SQVTM, CDR2 ANQGSEA. CDR3 length equals 18 residues. V dropped 3 bases and J dropped 5; count of bases not matched to a gene: 13. The CDR3 DNA sequence: TGCAGCGTTGATGGGGGAACCGGGACTAGCGGGGTACACAATGAGCAGTTCTTC. This encodes CSVDGGTGTSGVHNEQFF.

The chain combines TRBV15 with TRBJ2-7; the match to TRBD1 covers 7 bases. V lost 4 bases, J lost 3 bases, and 9 bases stayed unmatched. This CDR3 spans 15 amino acids. Germline V gene sequence: CDR1 LNHNV, CDR2 YYDKDF (reference sequence). CDR3 nucleotide sequence: TGTGCCACCAGCACATCTACCGGGACAGTCTACGAGCAGTACTTC. Its protein product is CATSTSTGTVYEQYF.

The chain combines TRBV5-6 with TRBJ2-5; 15 bases match TRBD2. Looked up from germline, CDR1 is SGHDT and CDR2 is YYEEEE. The junction had 13 bases not matched to a gene; V was cut back by 6 bases and J by 4 bases. This CDR3 comprises 18 residues. CDR3 nucleotide sequence: TGTGCCAGCACCCTGGGACTAGCGGGAGGCTTAGGGGCAGAGACCCAGTACTTC. Translating it yields CASTLGLAGGLGAETQYF. Full variable domain (remainder filled in from reference TRBV5-6 and TRBJ2-5): DAGVTQSPTHLIKTRGQQVTLRCSPKSGHDTVSWYQQALGQGPQFIFQYYEEEERQRGNFPDRFSGHQFPNYSSELNVNALLLGDSALYLCASTLGLAGGLGAETQYFGPGTRLLVL.

This chain links TRBV11-3 with TRBJ2-7, with 8 bases fitting TRBD1. Germline trimming cut 1 base from V and 0 bases from J; bases unmatched to any gene: 17. This CDR3 has 20 residues. From germline, CDR1 is SGHNT and CDR2 YENEEA. In DNA, the CDR3 is TGTGCCAGCAGCTTAGGCTCCAGGGGGCGCGGCATCGGTCACTCCTACGAGCAGTACTTC. It is translated as CASSLGSRGRGIGHSYEQYF.

This sequence joins TRBV4-1 and TRBJ2-4, with 11 bases lining up with TRBD1. The CDR3 extends over 16 amino acids. Trimming at V came to 5 bases and at J to 4 bases, leaving 7 bases not matched to a gene. CDR1 and CDR2 from the germline V gene are MGHRA and YSYEKL. The CDR3: CASSKPGQGEKNIQYF. CDR3 DNA sequence: TGCGCCAGCAGCAAACCGGGACAGGGGGAGAAAAACATTCAGTACTTC.

This rearrangement joins TRBV10-2 to TRBJ2-7, with D tentatively TRBD2 (6 bases). Trimming pared 3 bases from V and 4 bases from J, leaving 13 bases between. Germline V gives CDR1 WSHSY, CDR2 SAAADI. There are 14 residues in the CDR3. CDR3 sequence reads: CASSDPGRGYEQYF. As DNA, the CDR3 is TGCGCCAGCAGTGATCCAGGGCGGGGTTACGAGCAGTACTTC.

This CDR3 reads CASQDRRKNTGELFF. For the CDR3, the DNA is TGTGCCAGCCAGGACAGGCGGAAGAACACCGGGGAGCTGTTTTTT. The chain recombines TRBV19 with TRBJ2-2; 7 nucleotides agree with TRBD1. The CDR3 consists of 15 residues. The germline CDR1 and CDR2 sequences are LNHDA and SQIVND (reference sequence). Trimming took 9 bases from V and 1 from J; bases not matched to a gene: 8.

The chain couples TRBV5-1 to TRBJ2-1; 11 bases match TRBD2. CDR3 length equals 15 residues. The J segment lost 5 bases and the V segment lost 6 bases, leaving 7 bases of the junction unmatched. Germline loops: CDR1 SGHRS, CDR2 YFSETQ. The CDR3 nucleotides read TGCGCCAGCATCACCGGGACTAGCGGAAACAATGAGCAGTTCTTC. As protein: CASITGTSGNNEQFF.

The V gene is TRBV27, the J gene TRBJ1-1; D is unclear. Deletions cut 3 bases from V and 4 bases from J, with 12 bases between. From germline, CDR1 is MNHEY and CDR2 SMNVEV (reference sequence). The CDR3 runs 14 residues. CDR3 sequence reads: CASSFEGPSTEAFF. CDR3 DNA: TGTGCCAGCAGTTTTGAGGGCCCCAGCACTGAAGCTTTCTTT.

As concerns this clone: The same CDR3 can be traced to other DNA sequences in this sample. The V gene is TRBV9, the J gene TRBJ2-1; possible D gene TRBD2, 6 bases. Germline CDR1 and CDR2: SGDLS and YYNGEE. The CDR3 length is 15 residues. V was trimmed by 0 bases and J by 1 base, leaving 8 bases between them. The CDR3 region has the DNA TGTGCCAGCAGCGTAGATGGGGGGTCCTACAATGAGCAGTTCTTC. It yields the protein CASSVDGGSYNEQFF.

The chain carries TRBV7-2 and TRBJ2-3; maybe TRBD2 (5 bases). The germline V gene encodes CDR1 SGHTA and CDR2 FQGNSA. V was trimmed by 3 bases and J by 4 bases, leaving 11 bases between them. There are 14 residues in the CDR3. The CDR3 nucleotides are TGTGCCAGCAGCTTCGGAGGTATCCCAGATACGCAGTATTTT. Its protein product is CASSFGGIPDTQYF. Filled out from reference TRBV7-2 and TRBJ2-3, the complete variable domain reads GAGVSQSPSNKVTEKGKDVELRCDPISGHTALYWYRQSLGQGLEFLIYFQGNSAPDKSGLPSDRFSAERTGGSVSTLTIQRTQQEDSAVYLCASSFGGIPDTQYFGPGTRLTVL.